This TCR beta chain was sequenced in a study of CD8 T cells in ankylosing spondylitis. Points on this clonotype: As yet, its antigen is unknown.

Whole-study results and caveats: It appeared that ankylosing spondylitis blood was characterized by a TCR beta motif of eight highly homologous variants.

Generation of TCR beta libraries employed quantitative 5'-RACE incorporating molecular barcodes. MiXCR was run by TCRdb on the 5' RACE reads, yielding one entry per CDR3 protein. The sample consists of around 94,000 distinct CDR3 sequences, about 8.3% of them appearing once. This CDR3 contains 15 residues. From germline, CDR1 is SGHDT and CDR2 YYEEEE. The V segment lost 0 bases and the J segment 1 base; nucleotides outside the gene matches: 3. The sequence derives from a male donor with ankylosing spondylitis. Specimen: blood, either unsorted or a sorted T cell fraction (not recorded which). The chain joins TRBV5-6 to TRBJ1-2, with 7 bases matching TRBD1. The DNA for the CDR3 is TGTGCCAGCAGCTTGGAAGGGGGCTTTAACTATGGCTACACCTTC. Encoded protein: CASSLEGGFNYGYTF.